The 24 T cell receptor beta chains reported below all come from one sample, sequenced in a study of blood T cell repertoires in COVID-19. Produced via immunoSEQ multiplex PCR; TCRdb's table is partial and in-frame only. The table includes about 270,000 clones, approximately 91% detected once. The sample comprised PBMCs or T cells enriched from blood (not recorded which). The receptors were gathered from a woman in her forties with acute COVID-19.

J is TRBJ2-5 and V is TRBV11-3; 8 bases line up with TRBD2. This CDR3 is 16 amino acids long. J was trimmed by 5 bases and V by 5 bases; bases with no gene match: 13. Germline lookup yields CDR1 SGHNT and CDR2 YENEEA. The CDR3 loop is CASSPHLRGAGETQYF. The CDR3 DNA reads as TGTGCCAGCAGCCCCCATTTGCGGGGGGCCGGGGAGACCCAGTACTTC.

The gene calls are TRBV28 and TRBJ2-3; 7 nucleotides match TRBD1. The CDR3 has 15 amino acids. J was trimmed by 0 bases and V by 6 bases; bases with no gene match: 6. Germline CDR1 reads MDHEN; CDR2 reads SYDVKM. CDR3 protein: CASSGGQVSTDTQYF. Here the CDR3 DNA reads TGTGCCAGCAGCGGCGGACAGGTCAGCACAGATACGCAGTATTTT.

This clone appeared a single time. The V call is TRBV9, the J call TRBJ1-1; tentatively, D is TRBD1 (5 bases). This CDR3 is built from 14 residues. Germline values: CDR1 SGDLS, CDR2 YYNGEE. V dropped 3 bases and J dropped 3 bases, with 12 bases sitting between them. The CDR3 protein is CASSAQGWDTEAFF. DNA for the CDR3: TGTGCCAGCAGCGCCCAGGGCTGGGACACTGAAGCTTTCTTT.

The V call is TRBV5-6, the J call TRBJ1-1; unclear D gene. The CDR3 is 17 residues long. CDR1 is SGHDT, CDR2 YYEEEE, per germline. Trimming took off 4 bases at V and 2 bases at J, with 21 bases between the two ends. CDR3 amino acids: CASSPSVGFLRNTEAFF. The CDR3 DNA reads as TGTGCCAGCAGCCCCTCCGTCGGGTTCCTTCGCAACACTGAAGCTTTCTTT.

V and J are TRBV12-3 or TRBV12-4 and TRBJ1-2; a possible D gene is TRBD1 (5 bases). Trimming left V 11 bases short and J 3 bases short, with 13 bases between. This CDR3 is built from 12 residues. The CDR3 bases are TGTGCCTCTCGGCGGGGCGACTATGGCTACACCTTC. Amino acids: CASRRGDYGYTF.

The rearrangement joins TRBV3-1 (or the pseudogene TRBV3-2) to TRBJ2-1; D is unclear. CDR3 length: 11 residues. Germline-derived CDR1 and CDR2 are LGHDT and YNNKEL (reference sequence). V shed 4 bases and J shed 8 bases, with 6 bases lying between them. The CDR3, as DNA: TGTGCCAGCAGCCGAGTAGATGAGCAGTTCTTC. Its translation is CASSRVDEQFF.

J is TRBJ2-1 and V is TRBV15; D unclear. The V and J ends lost 1 base and 8 bases respectively, with 18 bases between them. The V gene's germline CDR1 is LNHNV and CDR2 YYDKDF (reference sequence). The CDR3 covers 16 residues. This CDR3 reads CATSRGPQIDWDEQFF. CDR3 coding DNA: TGTGCCACCAGCAGAGGACCTCAGATCGACTGGGATGAGCAGTTCTTC.

In DNA form, the CDR3 reads TGTGCCAGCAGTGTGCTAGCGGGAGGGCCCGGGGAGCTGTTTTTT. Protein sequence: CASSVLAGGPGELFF. The J gene is TRBJ2-2, the V gene TRBV27; 12 bases agree with TRBD2. The V gene's germline CDR1 is MNHEY and CDR2 SMNVEV (reference sequence). After removal of 5 bases from V and 6 bases from J, the junction contained 4 bases not matched to a gene. This CDR3 region has 15 residues.

This CDR3 is CASQTSGATDTQYF. In DNA, the CDR3 is TGTGCCAGCCAGACTAGCGGAGCCACAGATACGCAGTATTTT. The chain employs TRBV2 and TRBJ2-3; 9 bases agree with TRBD2. V dropped 8 bases and J dropped 2; count of bases not matched to a gene: 5. The CDR3 totals 14 residues. The germline CDR1 and CDR2 sequences are SNHLY and FYNNEI.

As concerns this clone: Other DNA sequences in this sample translate to the same CDR3. The CDR3 reads CASSLDSQETQYF. For the CDR3, the DNA is TGTGCCAGCAGCTTGGACAGCCAAGAGACCCAGTACTTC. The chain is built from TRBV11-2 and TRBJ2-5; TRBD1 might be the D (6 bases). V dropped 3 bases and J dropped 1 base, with 6 bases sitting between them. Germline V gene lookup returns CDR1 SGHAT and CDR2 FQNNGV. The CDR3 has 13 amino acids.

The chain joins TRBV7-2 to TRBJ2-3; TRBD2 aligns across 9 bases. CDR1 and CDR2 from the germline V gene are SGHTA and FQGNSA. The CDR3 has 19 residues. V trimming: 5 bases; J trimming: 4 bases; junction bases outside the gene matches: 19. CDR3 nucleotides: TGTGCCAGCAGCCCGCCGCTAGTAGTACTAGCGGGTTGGGCAGATACGCAGTATTTT. It codes for CASSPPLVVLAGWADTQYF.

CDR3 sequence: CASSPGQGYTDTQYF. DNA of the CDR3: TGCGCCAGCAGCCCGGGACAGGGATACACAGATACGCAGTATTTT. This chain joins TRBV5-1 and TRBJ2-3; 9 positions agree with TRBD1. The CDR3 is 15 residues long. Germline CDR1 reads SGHRS; CDR2 reads YFSETQ. Trimming removed 4 bases from V and 2 bases from J; junction bases left unmatched: 5.

The chain is built from TRBV5-4 and TRBJ1-5, with D unclear. V lost 2 bases and J 4 bases, leaving 4 bases between the germline ends. The CDR3 loop spans 12 amino acids. Per the germline V gene, CDR1 is SGHNT and CDR2 is YYREEE (reference sequence). In DNA, the CDR3 is TGTGCCAGCAGCTTCCTTAATCAGCCCCAGCATTTT. Its translation: CASSFLNQPQHF. Supplemented by reference TRBV5-4 and TRBJ1-5, the full variable domain reads ETGVTQSPTHLIKTRGQQVTLRCSSQSGHNTVSWYQQALGQGPQFIFQYYREEENGRGNFPPRFSGLQFPNYSSELNVNALELDDSALYLCASSFLNQPQHFGDGTRLSIL.

The chain is built from TRBV18 and TRBJ2-7, with 9 bases lining up with TRBD1. CDR1 KGHSH and CDR2 LQKENI come from the germline V gene. The CDR3 has 15 amino acids. V lost 2 bases, J lost 7 bases, and 9 bases stayed unmatched. CDR3 loop: CASSPASQGAREQYF. The CDR3, as DNA: TGTGCCAGCTCACCAGCATCACAGGGGGCGAGGGAGCAGTACTTC.

The genes are TRBV19 and TRBJ2-2, with a possible D match to TRBD2 (7 bases). The CDR3 is 15 residues long. The germline V and J ends were trimmed by 4 bases and 7 bases, with 16 bases remaining between them. Germline V gene lookup returns CDR1 LNHDA and CDR2 SQIVND (reference sequence). CDR3 protein: CASSTLGGAVGELFF. The CDR3 DNA follows: TGTGCCAGTAGTACTCTGGGGGGGGCTGTCGGGGAGCTGTTTTTT. Looking up the rest from reference TRBV19 and TRBJ2-2 gives the full variable domain: DGGITQSPKYLFRKEGQNVTLSCEQNLNHDAMYWYRQDPGQGLRLIYYSQIVNDFQKGDIAEGYSVSREKKESFPLTVTSAQKNPTAFYLCASSTLGGAVGELFFGEGSRLTVL.

This chain joins TRBV5-1 and TRBJ1-2; TRBD1 matches at 7 bases. J gave up 4 bases and V 1 base, and 7 bases lay outside the gene matches. This CDR3 is 15 amino acids long. CDR1 is SGHRS and CDR2 is YFSETQ in the germline V gene. The DNA for the CDR3 is TGCGCCAGCAGCTTGAGGCAGGGGGGAGTCTATGGCTACACCTTC. Protein sequence: CASSLRQGGVYGYTF.

The chain couples TRBV6-2 or TRBV6-3 to TRBJ2-4; D is possibly TRBD2 (5 bases). Germline values: CDR1 MNHEY, CDR2 SVGEGT. CDR3 size: 18 residues. The V end lost 5 bases, the J end lost 0 bases, and 20 bases lay between the germline ends. CDR3 nucleotide sequence: TGTGCCAGCAGTGCTCGGGATTTCTCGGAGCGAGCCAAAAACATTCAGTACTTC. This translates into CASSARDFSERAKNIQYF.

The chain carries TRBV6-5 and TRBJ2-7; 11 bases match TRBD1. CDR3 size: 16 residues. The V gene end was trimmed by 0 bases and the J gene end by 6 bases; junction bases not matched to a gene: 7. CDR1 and CDR2 (germline): MNHEY, SVGAGI. This CDR3 reads CASSYSKGQGGSEQYF. DNA of the CDR3: TGTGCCAGCAGTTACTCGAAGGGACAGGGGGGTAGCGAGCAGTACTTC.

The CDR3, as DNA: TGCGCCAGCAGTCCAGCGGGGGGGACCTACGAGCAGTACTTC. Protein: CASSPAGGTYEQYF. The chain uses TRBV5-1 and TRBJ2-7, with 10 nucleotides matching TRBD2. Germline loops: CDR1 SGHRS, CDR2 YFSETQ. The V gene end was trimmed by 5 bases and the J gene end by 2 bases; junction bases not matched to a gene: 4. CDR3 length equals 14 residues.

To note about this clone: The junction does not match germline at one end; this may be a read error. The rearrangement uses TRBV19 and TRBJ2-2, with a possible D match to TRBD2 (6 bases). CDR1 is LNHDA, CDR2 SQIVND, per germline (reference sequence). The CDR3 consists of 14 residues. The CDR3 spells CASSIWAGKGELFF. Here the CDR3 DNA reads TGTGCCAGCAGTATTTGGGCGGGGAAAGGGGAGCTGTTTTTT.

This chain connects TRBV30 to TRBJ2-7; D is uncertain. This CDR3 region has 12 residues. Trimming removed 2 bases from V and 5 bases from J, with 10 bases in between. Germline V CDR1 and CDR2: GTSNPN, SVGIG (reference sequence). CDR3 bases: TGTGCCTGGAGTTTTATGACTGACGAGCAGTACTTC. It is translated as CAWSFMTDEQYF.

The CDR3 sequence is CASSKALSAGQPQHF. As DNA, the CDR3 is TGTGCCAGCAGCAAAGCGCTAAGTGCGGGGCAGCCCCAGCATTTT. The chain is built from TRBV21-1 and TRBJ1-5. TRBV21-1 is tagged as a pseudogene. This CDR3 is 15 amino acids long.

This clone showed up just once. This chain connects TRBV5-1 to TRBJ2-3; D remains unclear. The CDR3 length is 14 residues. Trimming left V 0 bases short and J 2 bases short, with 7 bases between. The germline CDR1 and CDR2 sequences are SGHRS and YFSETQ. Here the CDR3 reads CASSLVSHTDTQYF. The CDR3 DNA sequence: TGCGCCAGCAGCTTGGTTAGCCACACAGATACGCAGTATTTT.

The chain is built from TRBV24-1 and TRBJ1-4, with unresolved D. The CDR3 is 12 amino acids. CDR1 KGHDR and CDR2 SFDVKD come from the germline V gene. V lost 12 bases and J 8 bases, leaving 15 bases between the germline ends. The CDR3 DNA reads as TGTGCCCCTCGCGGAGGAAGAGAAAAACTGTTTTTT. It translates to CAPRGGREKLFF.